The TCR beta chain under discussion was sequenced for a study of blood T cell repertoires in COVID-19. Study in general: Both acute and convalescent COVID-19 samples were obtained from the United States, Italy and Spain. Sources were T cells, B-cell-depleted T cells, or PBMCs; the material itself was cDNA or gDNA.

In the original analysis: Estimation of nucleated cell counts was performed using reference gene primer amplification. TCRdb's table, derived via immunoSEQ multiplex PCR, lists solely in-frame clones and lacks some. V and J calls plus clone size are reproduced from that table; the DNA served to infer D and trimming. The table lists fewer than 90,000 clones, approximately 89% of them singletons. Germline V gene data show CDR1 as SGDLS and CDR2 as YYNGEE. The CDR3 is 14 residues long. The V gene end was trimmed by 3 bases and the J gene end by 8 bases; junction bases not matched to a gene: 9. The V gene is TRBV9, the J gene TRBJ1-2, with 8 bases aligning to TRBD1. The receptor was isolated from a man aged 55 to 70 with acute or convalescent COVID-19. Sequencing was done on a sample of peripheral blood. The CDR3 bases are TGTGCCAGCAGCGGACCCGGAGCAGGGGGCGGCTACACCTTC. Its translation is CASSGPGAGGGYTF.